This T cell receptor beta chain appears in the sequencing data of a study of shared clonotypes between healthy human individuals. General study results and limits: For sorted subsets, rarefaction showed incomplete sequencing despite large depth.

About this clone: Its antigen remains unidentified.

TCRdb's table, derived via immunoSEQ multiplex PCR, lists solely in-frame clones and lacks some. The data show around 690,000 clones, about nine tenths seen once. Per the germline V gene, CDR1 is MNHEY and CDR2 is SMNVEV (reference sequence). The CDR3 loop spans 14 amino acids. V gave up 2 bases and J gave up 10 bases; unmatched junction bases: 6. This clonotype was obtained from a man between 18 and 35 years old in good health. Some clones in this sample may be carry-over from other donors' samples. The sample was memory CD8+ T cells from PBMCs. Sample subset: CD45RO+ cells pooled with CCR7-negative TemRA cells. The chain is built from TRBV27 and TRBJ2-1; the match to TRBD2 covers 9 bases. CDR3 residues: CASSLGVAGVEQFF. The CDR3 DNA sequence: TGTGCCAGCAGTTTAGGGGTAGCGGGAGTAGAGCAGTTCTTC.